The sequence of this T cell receptor beta chain was determined in a study of blood T cells in healthy people across ages. Whole-study results and caveats: Diversity estimates from one million T cells were considered underestimates. Higher naive T cell percentage went strongly together with higher TCR beta diversity.

The table lists this clonotype with a few counts. Its specificity is not known. Germline V gene sequence: CDR1 DFQATT, CDR2 SNEGSKA (reference sequence). The CDR3 consists of 14 residues. The V end was cut by 5 bases, the J end by 6 bases, with 17 bases between. A J-beta primer mix and a sample-barcoded 5' primer were used in a second PCR of roughly 6 to 11 cycles. Sequencing recovered at least 2.5 million CDR3-containing paired-end reads from each sample. TCRdb processed the 5' RACE reads anew with MiXCR; each CDR3 protein has one entry. Of 1.5 million to 2 million distinct CDR3 sequences in the sample, more than 35% are singletons; the top ten hold roughly 24%.

The sequencing input was blood. The chain recombines TRBV20-1 with TRBJ2-1; TRBD1 or TRBD2 may be the D gene (5 bases each). This sequence was found in a human donor in good health. The CDR3 protein is CSALIGARGNEQFF. CDR3 DNA: TGCAGTGCTTTGATAGGGGCACGGGGCAATGAGCAGTTCTTC.